Listed below are T cell receptor beta chains from one sample, sequenced in a study of blood T cell repertoires in COVID-19. Some clones are missing from TCRdb's copy, which holds only in-frame ones; the method was immunoSEQ multiplex PCR. The table records around 330,000 clones, about 91% of them present only once. Source material: peripheral blood. The receptors shown here come from a woman under 40 with COVID-19, enrolled during active disease. CDR3s include the opening cysteine and the closing phenylalanine or tryptophan. Each record gives: V gene, D gene, clone size, J gene, CDR3 DNA, CDR3 protein. The D gene is left open where the match is weak. Clone sizes are given selectively: once, few, many, or a class where the clone is expanded.

V gene: TRBV11-3
D gene: TRBD1
clone size: NA
J gene: TRBJ1-1
CDR3 DNA: TGTGCCAGCAGCTTCCGACAGGGTGGGGCCACTGAAGCTTTCTTT
CDR3 protein: CASSFRQGGATEAFF

V gene: TRBV2
D gene: NA
clone size: NA
J gene: TRBJ1-1
CDR3 DNA: TGTGCCAGCACCACACGGGGAGAAGCTTTCTTT
CDR3 protein: CASTTRGEAFF

V gene: TRBV2
D gene: TRBD2
clone size: NA
J gene: TRBJ2-4
CDR3 DNA: TGTGCCAGCAGGTTGACTAGCCAAAACATTCAGTACTTC
CDR3 protein: CASRLTSQNIQYF

V gene: TRBV25-1
D gene: NA
clone size: NA
J gene: TRBJ2-1
CDR3 DNA: TGTGCCAGCAGTGATCGCGGCGATGAGCAGTTCTTC
CDR3 protein: CASSDRGDEQFF

V gene: TRBV4-1
D gene: NA
clone size: NA
J gene: TRBJ2-6
CDR3 DNA: TGCGCCAGCAGCCGGACTGCCCGACAATCTGGGGCCAACGTCCTGACTTTC
CDR3 protein: CASSRTARQSGANVLTF

V gene: TRBV7-6
D gene: TRBD1
clone size: NA
J gene: TRBJ1-5
CDR3 DNA: TGTGCCAGCAGCTCCGGGACAGTCAATCAGCCCCAGCATTTT
CDR3 protein: CASSSGTVNQPQHF

V gene: TRBV7-3
D gene: NA
clone size: NA
J gene: TRBJ2-2
CDR3 DNA: TGTGCCAGCAGCTTACAGGCAGGGGCTACCGGGGAGCTGTTTTTT
CDR3 protein: CASSLQAGATGELFF

V gene: TRBV29-1
D gene: NA
clone size: NA
J gene: TRBJ1-1
CDR3 DNA: TGCAGCGGGGGGGACATGAACACTGAAGCTTTCTTT
CDR3 protein: CSGGDMNTEAFF

V gene: TRBV6-5
D gene: TRBD1
clone size: NA
J gene: TRBJ2-5
CDR3 DNA: TGTGCCAGCAGTTACGGGGGACAGGGGGAGACCCAGTACTTC
CDR3 protein: CASSYGGQGETQYF

V gene: TRBV30
D gene: NA
clone size: NA
J gene: TRBJ1-6
CDR3 DNA: TGTGCCTGGAAGGCAGGAATTCATAATTCACCCCTCCACTTT
CDR3 protein: CAWKAGIHNSPLHF

V gene: TRBV3-1/TRBV3-2
D gene: NA
clone size: NA
J gene: TRBJ2-5
CDR3 DNA: TGTGCCAGCAGCCAAGGGCTAGCGCGAGAGACCCAGTACTTC
CDR3 protein: CASSQGLARETQYF

V gene: TRBV5-6
D gene: NA
clone size: NA
J gene: TRBJ2-1
CDR3 DNA: TGTGCCAGCAGCTCACCCTCAACGGGGGTAAATGAGCAGTTCTTC
CDR3 protein: CASSSPSTGVNEQFF

V gene: TRBV3-1/TRBV3-2
D gene: TRBD1
clone size: few
J gene: TRBJ1-1
CDR3 DNA: TGTGCCAGCAGCCTATCGGACAGGAGGAACACTGAAGCTTTCTTT
CDR3 protein: CASSLSDRRNTEAFF

V gene: TRBV29-1
D gene: NA
clone size: NA
J gene: TRBJ1-2
CDR3 DNA: TGCAGCGTTGTACCCCCTGGAGGGAGTCCTAACTATGGCTACACCTTC
CDR3 protein: CSVVPPGGSPNYGYTF

V gene: TRBV6-6
D gene: NA
clone size: many
J gene: TRBJ1-5
CDR3 DNA: TGTGCCAGCAGTTACTCCGAGAATCAGCCCCAGCATTTT
CDR3 protein: CASSYSENQPQHF

V gene: TRBV5-5
D gene: NA
clone size: NA
J gene: TRBJ2-7
CDR3 DNA: TGTGCCAGCAGCCCCGGGGGAGCCTACGAGCAGTACTTC
CDR3 protein: CASSPGGAYEQYF

V gene: TRBV3-1/TRBV3-2
D gene: NA
clone size: NA
J gene: TRBJ1-2
CDR3 DNA: TGTGCCAGCAGCCTAGACGGGACAAGCCCCTCGGGTGGCTACACCTTC
CDR3 protein: CASSLDGTSPSGGYTF

V gene: TRBV12-3/TRBV12-4
D gene: NA
clone size: NA
J gene: TRBJ1-1
CDR3 DNA: TGTGCCAGCAGTTTCAGCACTGAAGCTTTCTTT
CDR3 protein: CASSFSTEAFF

V gene: TRBV12-3/TRBV12-4
D gene: NA
clone size: NA
J gene: TRBJ2-1
CDR3 DNA: TGTGCCAGTAGAGGTACCTCCTACAATGAGCAGTTCTTC
CDR3 protein: CASRGTSYNEQFF

V gene: TRBV19
D gene: NA
clone size: NA
J gene: TRBJ2-4
CDR3 DNA: TGTGCCAGTAGTATAGGGCAGAGGGACATTCAGTACTTC
CDR3 protein: CASSIGQRDIQYF

V gene: TRBV28
D gene: TRBD1
clone size: NA
J gene: TRBJ1-2
CDR3 DNA: TGTGCCAGCAGACCTCCCGGACAGGGAGGTGGCTACACCTTC
CDR3 protein: CASRPPGQGGGYTF

V gene: TRBV20-1
D gene: TRBD1
clone size: NA
J gene: TRBJ2-5
CDR3 DNA: TGCAGTGGAAACAGGGGGAAGACCCAGTACTTC
CDR3 protein: CSGNRGKTQYF

V gene: TRBV5-1
D gene: TRBD1
clone size: NA
J gene: TRBJ1-2
CDR3 DNA: TGCGCCAGCAGCATCGGGACAGGGGCTCCCACCTTC
CDR3 protein: CASSIGTGAPTF

V gene: TRBV3-1/TRBV3-2
D gene: TRBD1
clone size: once
J gene: TRBJ1-1
CDR3 DNA: TGTGCCAGCAGCCCGCGACAGGGCGGGAACACTGAAGCTTTCTTT
CDR3 protein: CASSPRQGGNTEAFF

V gene: TRBV7-9
D gene: TRBD1
clone size: NA
J gene: TRBJ2-2
CDR3 DNA: TGTGCCAGCAGCTCTTACCAAGCCGGGACAGGGAGGAACACCGGGGAGCTGTTTTTT
CDR3 protein: CASSSYQAGTGRNTGELFF

V gene: TRBV15
D gene: NA
clone size: few
J gene: TRBJ1-4
CDR3 DNA: TGTGCCACCAGCACCCCCAGGCAGGGGACGATTAATGAAAAACTGTTTTTT
CDR3 protein: CATSTPRQGTINEKLFF

V gene: TRBV6-5
D gene: TRBD1
clone size: NA
J gene: TRBJ1-5
CDR3 DNA: TGTGCCAACAGCGTTGGGACAGCCTCGGGGCCCCAGCATTTT
CDR3 protein: CANSVGTASGPQHF

V gene: TRBV6-5
D gene: NA
clone size: NA
J gene: TRBJ1-3
CDR3 DNA: TGTGCCAGCAGTTTGGACAGTACACGCTCTGGAAACACCATATATTTT
CDR3 protein: CASSLDSTRSGNTIYF

V gene: TRBV2
D gene: NA
clone size: NA
J gene: TRBJ2-3
CDR3 DNA: TGTGCCAGCAGTGATAGCGCGAACACAGATACGCAGTATTTT
CDR3 protein: CASSDSANTDTQYF

V gene: TRBV15
D gene: NA
clone size: once
J gene: TRBJ2-5
CDR3 DNA: TGTGCCACCAGCAGAGGCACAGGGTCATTTGTAGAGACCCAGTACTTC
CDR3 protein: CATSRGTGSFVETQYF

V gene: TRBV15
D gene: NA
clone size: NA
J gene: TRBJ1-1
CDR3 DNA: TGTGCCACCAGCAGATCCAGGGGCCCCACTGAAGCTTTCTTT
CDR3 protein: CATSRSRGPTEAFF

V gene: TRBV4-2
D gene: NA
clone size: NA
J gene: TRBJ2-2
CDR3 DNA: TGTGCCAGCAGCCATAACCCCGGTGACACCGGGGAGCTGTTTTTT
CDR3 protein: CASSHNPGDTGELFF

V gene: TRBV6-6
D gene: NA
clone size: NA
J gene: TRBJ2-2
CDR3 DNA: TGTGCCAGCACCTACGTCCCCGGGGAGCTGTTTTTT
CDR3 protein: CASTYVPGELFF

V gene: TRBV5-1
D gene: TRBD1
clone size: NA
J gene: TRBJ2-4
CDR3 DNA: TGCGCCAGCAGCTCAAACCCAGGGGGCTGGGCCAAAAACATTCAGTACTTC
CDR3 protein: CASSSNPGGWAKNIQYF

V gene: TRBV12-3/TRBV12-4
D gene: NA
clone size: NA
J gene: TRBJ1-4
CDR3 DNA: TGTGCCAGCAGTCCCCGTCTGAATGAAAAACTGCTTTTT
CDR3 protein: CASSPRLNEKLLF

V gene: TRBV30
D gene: NA
clone size: NA
J gene: TRBJ1-6
CDR3 DNA: TGTGCCTGGAGTGATTTGAGGGAGTCACCCCTCCACTTT
CDR3 protein: CAWSDLRESPLHF

V gene: TRBV2
D gene: TRBD2
clone size: NA
J gene: TRBJ2-5
CDR3 DNA: TGTGCCGGGGGACTAGCCCAAGAGACCCAGTACTTC
CDR3 protein: CAGGLAQETQYF

V gene: TRBV5-8
D gene: NA
clone size: NA
J gene: TRBJ1-1
CDR3 DNA: TGTGCCAGCAGCTTACAGTTTGCGAACACTGAAGCTTTCTTT
CDR3 protein: CASSLQFANTEAFF

V gene: TRBV4-1
D gene: TRBD1
clone size: NA
J gene: TRBJ1-5
CDR3 DNA: TGCGCCAGCAGAATACAGGGGGCGTATCAGCCCCAGCATTTT
CDR3 protein: CASRIQGAYQPQHF

V gene: TRBV3-1/TRBV3-2
D gene: TRBD2
clone size: NA
J gene: TRBJ2-5
CDR3 DNA: TGTGCCAGCAGCCAGGGACTAGCGGGTCAAGAGACCCAGTACTTC
CDR3 protein: CASSQGLAGQETQYF

V gene: TRBV4-1
D gene: TRBD1
clone size: NA
J gene: TRBJ1-1
CDR3 DNA: TGCGCCAGCAGCCTAACAGGGGGCACTGAAGCTTTCTTT
CDR3 protein: CASSLTGGTEAFF

V gene: TRBV3-1/TRBV3-2
D gene: TRBD1
clone size: NA
J gene: TRBJ1-3
CDR3 DNA: TGTGCCAGCAGCCCTCACAGGGGGGCTGGAAACACCATATATTTT
CDR3 protein: CASSPHRGAGNTIYF

V gene: TRBV6-5
D gene: NA
clone size: NA
J gene: TRBJ2-2
CDR3 DNA: TGTGCCAGCAGACCCCGGGACAAGGCCATCGGGGAGCTGTTTTTT
CDR3 protein: CASRPRDKAIGELFF

V gene: TRBV11-2
D gene: NA
clone size: NA
J gene: TRBJ1-2
CDR3 DNA: TGTGCCAGCAGCGGGGAGGTGTACTATGGCTACACCTTC
CDR3 protein: CASSGEVYYGYTF

V gene: TRBV7-2
D gene: NA
clone size: NA
J gene: TRBJ1-1
CDR3 DNA: TGTGCCAGCAGCCTGCAAGGACAGTCGAACACTGAAGCTTTCTTT
CDR3 protein: CASSLQGQSNTEAFF

V gene: TRBV2
D gene: TRBD2
clone size: NA
J gene: TRBJ2-5
CDR3 DNA: TGTGCCAGCAGTGAAGGTAGCGGGGGGGCTGAGACCCAGTACTTC
CDR3 protein: CASSEGSGGAETQYF

V gene: TRBV19
D gene: NA
clone size: NA
J gene: TRBJ2-3
CDR3 DNA: TGTGCCAGTAGTATGGAGGGGGGGTTCACAGATACGCAGTATTTT
CDR3 protein: CASSMEGGFTDTQYF

V gene: TRBV6-4
D gene: TRBD1
clone size: NA
J gene: TRBJ1-1
CDR3 DNA: TGTGCCAGCAGAGATGGGGGAACAGGGGGAACTGAAGCTTTCTTT
CDR3 protein: CASRDGGTGGTEAFF

V gene: TRBV7-2
D gene: NA
clone size: NA
J gene: TRBJ1-1
CDR3 DNA: TGTGCCAGCAGCTTGCAGGGTCTCAGGGCTGAAGCTTTCTTT
CDR3 protein: CASSLQGLRAEAFF

V gene: TRBV19
D gene: NA
clone size: NA
J gene: TRBJ1-3
CDR3 DNA: TGTGCCAGTACGCGGGACTACTCTGGAAACACCATATATTTT
CDR3 protein: CASTRDYSGNTIYF

V gene: TRBV3-1/TRBV3-2
D gene: NA
clone size: NA
J gene: TRBJ2-7
CDR3 DNA: TGTGCCAGTGCCGCAGAGGGGACAAAAGCCTACGAGCAGTACTTC
CDR3 protein: CASAAEGTKAYEQYF

V gene: TRBV19
D gene: TRBD1
clone size: NA
J gene: TRBJ2-1
CDR3 DNA: TGTGCCAGTAGTAGTACAGGGGGCCTCGATGAGCAGTTCTTC
CDR3 protein: CASSSTGGLDEQFF

V gene: TRBV5-1
D gene: TRBD1
clone size: NA
J gene: TRBJ1-3
CDR3 DNA: TGCGCCAGCAGCCTAACCGTACAGGGGACTGGAAACACCATATATTTT
CDR3 protein: CASSLTVQGTGNTIYF

V gene: TRBV13
D gene: NA
clone size: NA
J gene: TRBJ1-6
CDR3 DNA: TGTGCCAGCAGCTTAGGAAGGGGATCCTATAATTCACCCCTCCACTTT
CDR3 protein: CASSLGRGSYNSPLHF

V gene: TRBV2
D gene: TRBD2
clone size: once
J gene: TRBJ2-2
CDR3 DNA: TGTGCCAGCAGTAGCGGGGGATGGACCGGGGAGCTGTTTTTT
CDR3 protein: CASSSGGWTGELFF

V gene: TRBV6-4
D gene: TRBD2
clone size: NA
J gene: TRBJ2-3
CDR3 DNA: TGTGCCAGCAGTAAGACTAGCGGGGGAACAGATACGCAGTATTTT
CDR3 protein: CASSKTSGGTDTQYF

V gene: TRBV18
D gene: NA
clone size: NA
J gene: TRBJ1-5
CDR3 DNA: TGTGCCAGCTCACCACAAGCGGGGGGCAATCAGCCCCAGCATTTT
CDR3 protein: CASSPQAGGNQPQHF

V gene: TRBV5-1
D gene: NA
clone size: NA
J gene: TRBJ2-2
CDR3 DNA: TGCGCCAGCAGCCCCTCCGGGACCGGGGAGCTGTTTTTT
CDR3 protein: CASSPSGTGELFF

V gene: TRBV7-2
D gene: NA
clone size: NA
J gene: TRBJ1-5
CDR3 DNA: TGTGCCAGCAGCTTAGGTCGGGGGAATCAGCCCCAGCATTTT
CDR3 protein: CASSLGRGNQPQHF

V gene: TRBV18
D gene: NA
clone size: NA
J gene: TRBJ1-4
CDR3 DNA: TGTGCCAGCTCACCTACAGCCGCAACTAATGAAAAACTGTTTTTT
CDR3 protein: CASSPTAATNEKLFF